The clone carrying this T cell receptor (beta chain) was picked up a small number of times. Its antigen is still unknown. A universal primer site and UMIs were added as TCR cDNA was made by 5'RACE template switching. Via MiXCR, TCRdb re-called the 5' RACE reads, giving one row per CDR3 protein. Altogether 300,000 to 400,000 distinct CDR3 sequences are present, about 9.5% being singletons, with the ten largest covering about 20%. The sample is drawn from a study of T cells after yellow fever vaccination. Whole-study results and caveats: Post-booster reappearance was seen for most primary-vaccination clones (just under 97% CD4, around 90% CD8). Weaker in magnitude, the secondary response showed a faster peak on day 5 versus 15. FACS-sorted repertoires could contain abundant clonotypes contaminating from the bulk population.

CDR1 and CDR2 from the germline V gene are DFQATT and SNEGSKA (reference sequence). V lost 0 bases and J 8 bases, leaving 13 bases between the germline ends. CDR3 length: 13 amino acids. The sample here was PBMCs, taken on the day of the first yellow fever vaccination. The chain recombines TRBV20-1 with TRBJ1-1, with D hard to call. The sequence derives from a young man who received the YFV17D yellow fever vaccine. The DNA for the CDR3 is TGCAGTGCTAGAGATTATAGACTGACGGAAGCTTTCTTT. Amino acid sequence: CSARDYRLTEAFF.